This is a list of T cell receptor beta chains from one sample in a study of T-cell reconstitution after alpha-beta-depleted transplantation in children. In TCRdb, the PCR reads were re-called with MiXCR into one record per CDR3 protein. The sample has 250,000 to 300,000 distinct CDR3 sequences, 10% seen once. Sequenced material: PBMCs, taken before TCRalphabeta/CD19-depleted stem cell transplant. All receptors come from a boy under three years old with acute myeloid leukemia, due to receive a stem cell transplant. Each CDR3 is given with its conserved first and last residue. D genes are given only for firm matches. A row's size may be missing; if present it is once, few, many or a size class.

cdr3_nt: TGCAGTGCTAGAGGCGTGGTTGGACTAGCTCACGGGGAGCTGTTTTTT
cdr3_aa: CSARGVVGLAHGELFF
v_call: TRBV20-1
j_call: TRBJ2-2
clone_size: many
d_call: TRBD2

cdr3_nt: TGCAGCGTGGGGGTCCGGGGAGGCACAGATACGCAGTATTTT
cdr3_aa: CSVGVRGGTDTQYF
v_call: TRBV29-1
j_call: TRBJ2-3
clone_size: -
d_call: -

cdr3_nt: TGTGCCAGCAGTACACAGGGGTGGCCCTACGAGCAGTACTTC
cdr3_aa: CASSTQGWPYEQYF
v_call: TRBV6-1
j_call: TRBJ2-7
clone_size: -
d_call: TRBD1

cdr3_nt: TGTGCCAGCAGTTGGTCTAGAGACACAGATACGCAGTATTTT
cdr3_aa: CASSWSRDTDTQYF
v_call: TRBV12-3/TRBV12-4
j_call: TRBJ2-3
clone_size: -
d_call: -

cdr3_nt: TGTGCCAGCAGTTTCAACCCTACTGGGGTAATAGCCTACGAGCAGTACTTC
cdr3_aa: CASSFNPTGVIAYEQYF
v_call: TRBV28
j_call: TRBJ2-7
clone_size: many
d_call: -

cdr3_nt: TGTGCCAGCAGTTTCTTCCAAAGCACAGATACGCAGTATTTT
cdr3_aa: CASSFFQSTDTQYF
v_call: TRBV12-3/TRBV12-4
j_call: TRBJ2-3
clone_size: many
d_call: -

cdr3_nt: TGCAGCGTTGAAGAGAGCGGCTACGAGCAGTACTTC
cdr3_aa: CSVEESGYEQYF
v_call: TRBV29-1
j_call: TRBJ2-7
clone_size: many
d_call: -

cdr3_nt: TGTGCCATCAGTGATGGGGGGGACAGGGGATCCTACGAGCAGTACTTC
cdr3_aa: CAISDGGDRGSYEQYF
v_call: TRBV10-3
j_call: TRBJ2-7
clone_size: many
d_call: TRBD1

cdr3_nt: TGTGCCAGCAAAGGTAGCACAGATACGCAGTATTTT
cdr3_aa: CASKGSTDTQYF
v_call: TRBV28
j_call: TRBJ2-3
clone_size: many
d_call: -

cdr3_nt: TGTGCCAGCAATGAGGCGCAAGAGACCCAGTACTTC
cdr3_aa: CASNEAQETQYF
v_call: TRBV7-2
j_call: TRBJ2-5
clone_size: many
d_call: -